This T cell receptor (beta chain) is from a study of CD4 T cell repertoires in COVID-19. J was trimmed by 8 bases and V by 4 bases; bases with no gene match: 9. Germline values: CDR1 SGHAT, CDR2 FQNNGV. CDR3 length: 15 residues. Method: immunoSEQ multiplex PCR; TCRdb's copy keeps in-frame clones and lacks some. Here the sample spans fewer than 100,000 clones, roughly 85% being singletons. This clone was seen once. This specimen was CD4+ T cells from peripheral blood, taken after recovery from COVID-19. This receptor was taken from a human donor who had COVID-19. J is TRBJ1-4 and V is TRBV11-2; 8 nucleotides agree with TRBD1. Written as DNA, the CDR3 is TGTGCCAGCAGCTCCCGGACAGGGTTTTTCGAAAAACTGTTTTTT. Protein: CASSSRTGFFEKLFF.